This TCR beta chain is drawn from a study of cytomegalovirus exposure and HLA in healthy donors. Findings and caveats of the study: Apart from CMV serostatus, no immune exposure information was available.

Vbeta (60) and Jbeta (13) primers were used in the PCR. TCRdb's copy holds only in-frame clones and misses some; the assay was immunoSEQ multiplex PCR. The repertoire includes 78,000 or so clones, 84% of them detected once, and roughly 2.3% sits in the top ten. Turning to this clone: Its antigen is still unknown.

V lost 5 bases and J 7 bases, leaving 11 bases between the germline ends. CDR3 length: 13 amino acids. Germline values: CDR1 MDHEN, CDR2 SYDVKM. The receptor was isolated from a woman in her forties or fifties in good health and CMV-seronegative. The chain recombines TRBV28 with TRBJ1-4; the D is unclear. Sequencing was done on a sample of PBMCs. CDR3 in amino acids: CASSTPVTEKLFF. CDR3 bases: TGTGCCAGCAGTACCCCAGTCACTGAAAAACTGTTTTTT. Combining the CDR3 with reference TRBV28 and TRBJ1-4 gives the whole variable domain DVKVTQSSRYLVKRTGEKVFLECVQDMDHENMFWYRQDPGLGLRLIYFSYDVKMKEKGDIPEGYSVSREKKERFSLILESASTNQTSMYLCASSTPVTEKLFFGSGTQLSVL.